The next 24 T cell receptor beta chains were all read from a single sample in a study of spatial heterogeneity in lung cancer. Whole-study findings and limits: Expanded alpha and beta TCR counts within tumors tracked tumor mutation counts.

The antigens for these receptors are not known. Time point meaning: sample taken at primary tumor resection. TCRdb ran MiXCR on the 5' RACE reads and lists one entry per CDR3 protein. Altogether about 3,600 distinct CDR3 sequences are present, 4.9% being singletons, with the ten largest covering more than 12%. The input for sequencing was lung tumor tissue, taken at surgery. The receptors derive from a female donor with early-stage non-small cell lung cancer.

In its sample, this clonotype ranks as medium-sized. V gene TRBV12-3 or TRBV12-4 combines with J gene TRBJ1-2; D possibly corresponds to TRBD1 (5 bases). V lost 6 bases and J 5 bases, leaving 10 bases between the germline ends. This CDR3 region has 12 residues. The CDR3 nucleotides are TGTGCCAGCAGCGGGACTCAGTATGGCTACACCTTC. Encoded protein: CASSGTQYGYTF.

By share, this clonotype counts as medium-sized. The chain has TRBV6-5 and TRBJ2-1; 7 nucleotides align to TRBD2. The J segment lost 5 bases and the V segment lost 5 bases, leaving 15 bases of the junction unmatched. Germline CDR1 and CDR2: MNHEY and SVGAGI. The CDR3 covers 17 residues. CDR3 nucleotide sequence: TGTGCCAGCAGTAGCCCGCGGGGGAGTCATGGGAACAATGAGCAGTTCTTC. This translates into CASSSPRGSHGNNEQFF.

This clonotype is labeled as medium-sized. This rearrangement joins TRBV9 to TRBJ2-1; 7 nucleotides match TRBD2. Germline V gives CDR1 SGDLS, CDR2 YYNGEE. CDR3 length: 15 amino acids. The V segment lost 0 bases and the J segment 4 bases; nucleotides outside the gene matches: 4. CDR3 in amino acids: CASSVVSGDYNEQFF. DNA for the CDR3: TGTGCCAGCAGCGTAGTGAGCGGGGATTACAATGAGCAGTTCTTC.

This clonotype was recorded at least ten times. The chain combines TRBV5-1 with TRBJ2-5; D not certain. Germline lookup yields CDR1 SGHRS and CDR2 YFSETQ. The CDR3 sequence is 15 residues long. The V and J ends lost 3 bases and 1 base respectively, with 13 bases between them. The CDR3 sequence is CASSSLGIVQETQYF. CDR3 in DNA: TGCGCCAGCAGCTCCCTTGGCATCGTCCAAGAGACCCAGTACTTC.

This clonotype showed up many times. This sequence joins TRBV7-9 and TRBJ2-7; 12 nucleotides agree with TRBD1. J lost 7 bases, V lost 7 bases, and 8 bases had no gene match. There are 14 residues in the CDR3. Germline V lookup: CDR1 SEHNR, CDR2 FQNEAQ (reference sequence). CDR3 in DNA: TGTGCCAGCAACAGGGACAGGGGGCTCGATGAGCAGTACTTC. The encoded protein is CASNRDRGLDEQYF.

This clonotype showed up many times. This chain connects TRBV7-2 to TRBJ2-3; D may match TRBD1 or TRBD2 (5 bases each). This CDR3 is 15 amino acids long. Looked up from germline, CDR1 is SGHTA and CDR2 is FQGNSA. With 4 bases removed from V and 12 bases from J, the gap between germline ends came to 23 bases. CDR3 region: CASSSLSGTAKAQYF. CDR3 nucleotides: TGTGCCAGCAGCTCCCTTTCGGGGACGGCTAAAGCTCAGTATTTT.

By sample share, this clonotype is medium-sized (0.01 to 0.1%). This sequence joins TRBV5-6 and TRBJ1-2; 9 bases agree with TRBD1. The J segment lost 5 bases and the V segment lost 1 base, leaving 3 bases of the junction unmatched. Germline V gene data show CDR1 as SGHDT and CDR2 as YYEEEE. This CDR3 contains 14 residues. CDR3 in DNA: TGTGCCAGCAGCTTGAACAGGGGGCTGTATGGCTACACCTTC. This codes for CASSLNRGLYGYTF.

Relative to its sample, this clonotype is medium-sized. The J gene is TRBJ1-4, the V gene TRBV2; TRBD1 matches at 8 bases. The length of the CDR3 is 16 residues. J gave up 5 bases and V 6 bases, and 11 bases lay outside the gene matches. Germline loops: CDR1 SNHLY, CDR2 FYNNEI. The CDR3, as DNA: TGTGCCAGCAGGGAGCTACCTGGGACAGGCAATGAAAAACTGTTTTTT. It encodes CASRELPGTGNEKLFF.

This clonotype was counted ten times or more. The CDR3 here is CAISDLGRINSPLHF. The CDR3 DNA is TGTGCCATCAGTGACCTTGGCAGGATTAATTCACCCCTCCACTTT. The chain joins TRBV10-3 to TRBJ1-6; no clear D gene. From germline, CDR1 is ENHRY and CDR2 SYGVKD. This CDR3 contains 15 residues. V shed 3 bases and J shed 6 bases, with 12 bases lying between them.

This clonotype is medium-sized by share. The CDR3 region has the DNA TGTGCCAGCAGCCTTCAGGGAAACATTCAGTACTTC. Its translation: CASSLQGNIQYF. The chain joins TRBV4-2 to TRBJ2-4; a weak D match, TRBD1 (5 bases). Trimming removed 4 bases at V and 6 bases at J, with 7 bases between. The CDR3 extends over 12 amino acids. From germline, CDR1 is LGHNA and CDR2 YNFKEQ.

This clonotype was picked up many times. CDR3: CASSQDLYNSPLHF. The DNA for the CDR3 is TGTGCCAGCAGCCAAGATCTTTATAATTCACCCCTCCACTTT. The chain joins TRBV5-6 to TRBJ1-6; D is ambiguous. CDR3 length: 14 residues. V dropped 4 bases and J dropped 4 bases, with 9 bases sitting between them. The V gene's germline CDR1 is SGHDT and CDR2 YYEEEE.

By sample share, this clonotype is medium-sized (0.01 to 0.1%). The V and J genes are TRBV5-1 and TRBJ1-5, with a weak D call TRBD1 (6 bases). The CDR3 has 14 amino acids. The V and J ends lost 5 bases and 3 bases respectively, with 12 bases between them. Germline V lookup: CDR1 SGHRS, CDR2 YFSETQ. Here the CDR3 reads CASSLDRANQPQHF. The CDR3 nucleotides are TGCGCCAGCAGTCTGGACAGAGCCAATCAGCCCCAGCATTTT.

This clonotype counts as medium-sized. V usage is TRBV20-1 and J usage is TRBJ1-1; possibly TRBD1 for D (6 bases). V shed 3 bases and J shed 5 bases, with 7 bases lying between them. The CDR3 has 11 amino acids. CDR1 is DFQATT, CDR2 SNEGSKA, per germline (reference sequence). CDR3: CSASTGTEAFF. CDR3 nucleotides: TGCAGTGCTAGTACAGGGACTGAAGCTTTCTTT.

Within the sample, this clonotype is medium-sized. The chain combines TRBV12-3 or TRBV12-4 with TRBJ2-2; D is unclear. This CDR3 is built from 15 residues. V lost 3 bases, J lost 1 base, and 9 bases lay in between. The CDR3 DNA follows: TGTGCCAGCAGTTTTTCCCCCCGGAACACCGGGGAGCTGTTTTTT. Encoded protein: CASSFSPRNTGELFF.

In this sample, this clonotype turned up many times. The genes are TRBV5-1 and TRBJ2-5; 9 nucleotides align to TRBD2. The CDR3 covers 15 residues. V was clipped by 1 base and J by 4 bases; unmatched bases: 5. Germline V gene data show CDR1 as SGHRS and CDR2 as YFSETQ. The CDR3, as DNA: TGCGCCAGCAGCTTGCTGGGTAGCGGGGGAGAGACCCAGTACTTC. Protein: CASSLLGSGGETQYF. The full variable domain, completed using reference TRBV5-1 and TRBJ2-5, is KAGVTQTPRYLIKTRGQQVTLSCSPISGHRSVSWYQQTPGQGLQFLFEYFSETQRNKGNFPGRFSGRQFSNSRSEMNVSTLELGDSALYLCASSLLGSGGETQYFGPGTRLLVL.

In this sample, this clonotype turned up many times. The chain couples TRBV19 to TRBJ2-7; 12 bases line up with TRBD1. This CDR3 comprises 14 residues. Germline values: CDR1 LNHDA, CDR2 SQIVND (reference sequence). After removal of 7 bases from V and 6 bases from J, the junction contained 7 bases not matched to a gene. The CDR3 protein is CASKSRDRGREQYF. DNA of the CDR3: TGTGCCAGTAAGTCGCGGGACAGGGGGCGCGAGCAGTACTTC.

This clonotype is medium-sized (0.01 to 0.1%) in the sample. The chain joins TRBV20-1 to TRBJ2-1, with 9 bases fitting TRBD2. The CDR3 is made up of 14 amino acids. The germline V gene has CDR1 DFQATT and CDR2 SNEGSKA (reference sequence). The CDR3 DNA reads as TGCTCTACCCGTACTAGCGGGCGGTCAAATGAGCAGTTCTTC. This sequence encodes CSTRTSGRSNEQFF.

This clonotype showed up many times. The CDR3 DNA is TGCAGTGCAAAACAGGGGGCCGGAGAAAAACTGTTTTTT. It specifies CSAKQGAGEKLFF. V gene TRBV20-1 combines with J gene TRBJ1-4; TRBD1 matches 9 bases. The CDR3 loop spans 13 amino acids. Germline V gives CDR1 DFQATT, CDR2 SNEGSKA (reference sequence). V dropped 6 bases and J dropped 8; count of bases not matched to a gene: 7.

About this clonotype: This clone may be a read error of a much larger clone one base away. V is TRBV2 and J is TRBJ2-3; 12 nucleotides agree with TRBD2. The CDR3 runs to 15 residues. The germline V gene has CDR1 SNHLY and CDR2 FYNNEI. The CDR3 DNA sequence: TGTGCCAGCAGACTAGCGGGGGGCCAGAGAGATACGAAGTATTTT. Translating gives CASRLAGGQRDTKYF.

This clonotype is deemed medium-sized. The CDR3 region has the DNA TGTGCCAGCTCACCCGAAAATCAGCCCCAGCATTTT. Protein: CASSPENQPQHF. V gene TRBV18 combines with J gene TRBJ1-5; D gene uncertain. The CDR3 has 12 amino acids. Germline CDR1 is KGHSH and CDR2 is LQKENI. Trimming shortened V by 3 bases and J by 4 bases, and 4 bases separated the two germline ends.

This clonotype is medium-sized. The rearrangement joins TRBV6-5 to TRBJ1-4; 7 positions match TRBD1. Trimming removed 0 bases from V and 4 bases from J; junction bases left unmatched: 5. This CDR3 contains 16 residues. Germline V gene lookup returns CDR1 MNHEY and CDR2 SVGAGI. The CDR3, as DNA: TGTGCCAGCAGTTACTCGCACAGGGGCCGTAATGAAAAACTGTTTTTT. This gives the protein CASSYSHRGRNEKLFF.

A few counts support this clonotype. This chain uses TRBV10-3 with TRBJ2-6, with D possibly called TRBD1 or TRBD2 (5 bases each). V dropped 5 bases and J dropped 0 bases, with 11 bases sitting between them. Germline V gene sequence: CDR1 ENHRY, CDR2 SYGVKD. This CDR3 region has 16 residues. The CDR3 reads CAISPGRPSGANVLTF. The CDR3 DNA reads TGTGCCATCAGTCCGGGACGTCCCTCTGGGGCCAACGTCCTGACTTTC.

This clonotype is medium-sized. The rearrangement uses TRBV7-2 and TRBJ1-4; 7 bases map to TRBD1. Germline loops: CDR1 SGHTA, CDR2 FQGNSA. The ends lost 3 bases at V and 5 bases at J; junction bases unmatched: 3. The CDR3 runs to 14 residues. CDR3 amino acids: CASSFQGGNEKLFF. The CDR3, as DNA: TGTGCCAGCAGCTTTCAGGGGGGAAATGAAAAACTGTTTTTT.

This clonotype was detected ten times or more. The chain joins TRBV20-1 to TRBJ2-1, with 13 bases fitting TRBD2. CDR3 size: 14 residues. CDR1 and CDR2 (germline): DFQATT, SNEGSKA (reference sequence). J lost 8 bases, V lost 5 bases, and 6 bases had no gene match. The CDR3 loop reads CSALTSGGTDEQFF. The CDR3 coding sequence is TGCAGTGCTCTGACTAGCGGGGGGACGGATGAGCAGTTCTTC.